The text below deals with one TCR beta chain. What antigen it recognizes has not been identified. Base-call qualities are not available, and no considerably larger clone is one nucleotide away. This entry belongs to a study of T cell responses to AZD1222 COVID-19 vaccine listed by TCRdb under 2021. Turning to the overall study: AZD1222 recipients with second doses at about 4 weeks or about 12 weeks were pooled, because spike-specific TCR depth and breadth did not differ between schedules. Enrollment into the trials was organized by age into subgroups of 18-55, 56-69 and 70-plus years, and those subgroups contained roughly 150, 30 and 60 TCR-sequenced participants, respectively. TCR sequencing covered more than 230 trial participants: roughly 200 given two doses of AZD1222 and approximately 26 given two doses of MenACWY control vaccine. The full study reports these points: Most participants were white British and females outnumbered males, and the authors suggested that clonal diversity may have been underestimated. The 56-69-year group was small, and its depth increase did not reach significance, likely because of low power. Only 5 to 7 AZD1222 recipients were SARS-CoV-2 seropositive at baseline, limiting conclusions about previously exposed vaccinees. Spike-specific TCR breadth and depth rose significantly after two AZD1222 doses compared with day 0 and with MenACWY recipients. Epitopes outside the regions mutated in the B.1.351 and B.1.1.7 variants were reportedly recognized by nearly half of the unique spike-specific TCRs. Because no day 14 peak-response samples were available, repertoires were characterized only after the peak T cell response. The whole spike protein was spanned by vaccine-associated CD4 TCRs, and dominant responses were seen in regions 160-218 and 743-854.

From cysteine to phenylalanine, the CDR3 is 13 amino acids long. Of all the DNA, just the CDR3 is kept, 39 bases in frame from base 1. V lost 6 bases and J lost 10 bases; the stretch between them is 13 bases long. The sample's time point label, in plain terms: baseline before first vaccination. Vaccinee samples came from UK trials COV001 and COV002, including a single-blind randomized controlled phase 2/3 trial of AZD1222 (ChAdOx1 nCoV-19) in healthy adults. Trial participant PBMC samples were collected at day 0 and day 28 after the second dose for TCRbeta chain sequencing. The CDR3 regions of human TCRbeta chains were analyzed by immunosequencing. The paper's data handling went like this. Repertoire TCRs were matched against a reference library of SARS-CoV-2-specific TCRs generated with the MIRA antigen-specificity platform. Breadth meant the fraction of unique TCRs that were SARS-CoV-2-associated, whereas depth meant the fraction of total T cells that were SARS-CoV-2-associated. Using the MIRA data, each spike-specific TCR was mapped to the spike region that the TCR reacts to and placed in a CD4 or CD8 class. Log10-transformed breadth and depth values were compared by one-way ANOVA with Sidak's multiple comparisons tests. In TCRdb, the immuneACCESS table is reduced to in-frame sequences with V and J assigned. These tables do not hold every clone; where another copy was compared, an unresolved V gene accounts for under half, and the others remain unexplained. For V, J and clone size, that table is used; D and trimming come from the DNA. Here the sample has 85,000 to 110,000 clones; approximately 88% occur a single time. The top ten clones comprise more than 20% of the sample.

This chain joins TRBV12-3 or TRBV12-4 to TRBJ1-6, with the D segment identity uncertain. The sequence came from an adult in good health. Material: peripheral blood, obtained on day 0 of AZD1222 vaccination. The CDR3 reads as follows: CASSGQPGSPLHF. The DNA sequence is as follows: TGTGCCAGCAGCGGGCAGCCTGGGTCACCCCTCCACTTT.